The 24 T cell receptor beta chains given below trace back to one sample, sequenced in a study of T cell responses to AZD1222 COVID-19 vaccine (dated by TCRdb to the early 2020s). The sample's time point label, in plain terms: about 28 days (+/-7) after the second vaccine dose. The library was prepared using the immunoSEQ multiplex PCR assay. In its TCRdb copy, this immuneACCESS table keeps in-frame sequences only and misses some clones. Where compared with another copy, unresolved V genes explain less than half of these, and the others have no known cause. The sample data list about 270,000 clones, and 90% to 95% of these were observed just once. Around 0.58% of the sample is held by the ten biggest clonotypes. This sample comprised peripheral blood, obtained 28 days after the second AZD1222 dose. The receptors derive from an adult who received the AZD1222 COVID-19 vaccine.

This chain uses TRBV7-9 with TRBJ2-2, with D maybe TRBD2 (6 bases). V was trimmed by 5 bases and J by 1 base, leaving 8 bases between them. The CDR3 is 14 residues long. From germline, CDR1 is SEHNR and CDR2 FQNEAQ (reference sequence). The DNA of the CDR3 is TGTGCCAGCAGCCCGGGACTGAACACCGGGGAGCTGTTTTTT. Protein: CASSPGLNTGELFF.

The chain employs TRBV7-2 and TRBJ1-1; D gene uncertain. This CDR3 is built from 14 residues. Germline CDR1 SGHTA, CDR2 FQGNSA. Between the trimmed V and J ends, which lost 3 bases and 3 bases, there was a span of 11 bases. CDR3 amino acids: CASSFPTPYTEAFF. CDR3 nucleotides: TGTGCCAGCAGCTTCCCGACACCATACACTGAAGCTTTCTTT.

This chain connects TRBV29-1 to TRBJ1-5; TRBD1 is a possible D gene (5 bases). The CDR3 has 13 residues. Germline CDR1 SQVTM, CDR2 ANQGSEA. V gave up 5 bases and J gave up 5 bases, with 13 bases separating them. CDR3: CSVKGDPDQPQHF. CDR3 DNA sequence: TGCAGCGTTAAAGGGGATCCTGATCAGCCCCAGCATTTT. Drawing the rest from reference TRBV29-1 and TRBJ1-5, the complete variable domain is SAVISQKPSRDICQRGTSLTIQCQVDSQVTMMFWYRQQPGQSLTLIATANQGSEATYESGFVIDKFPISRPNLTFSTLTVSNMSPEDSSIYLCSVKGDPDQPQHFGDGTRLSIL.

The rearrangement joins TRBV28 to TRBJ1-1; no firm D call. The V gene lost 2 bases and the J gene lost 8 bases, with 6 bases spanning the gap. The CDR3 covers 11 residues. CDR1 and CDR2 (germline): MDHEN, SYDVKM. The CDR3 DNA reads as TGTGCCAGCAGTTTAGGTTTGGAAGCTTTCTTT. This encodes CASSLGLEAFF.

This chain connects TRBV20-1 to TRBJ1-1; D ambiguous. The ends were cut back, 0 bases at V and 6 bases at J, with 5 bases in the middle. Germline V CDR1 and CDR2: DFQATT, SNEGSKA (reference sequence). The CDR3 consists of 11 residues. The CDR3 DNA reads as TGCAGTGCTAGAGATAGGGCTGAAGCTTTCTTT. Translated: CSARDRAEAFF.

The chain uses TRBV6-5 and TRBJ2-3; D is ambiguous. Trimming removed 0 bases from V and 0 bases from J, with 10 bases in between. This CDR3 contains 16 residues. Germline V CDR1 and CDR2: MNHEY, SVGAGI. The CDR3 DNA follows: TGTGCCAGCAGTTACTCTTGGGAATCAAGCACAGATACGCAGTATTTT. Amino acid sequence: CASSYSWESSTDTQYF.

This clone turned up a few times. This rearrangement joins TRBV6-1 to TRBJ2-7; D call uncertain. Germline CDR1 and CDR2: MNHNS and SASEGT. The V gene lost 2 bases and the J gene lost 0 bases, with 14 bases spanning the gap. The CDR3 runs 16 residues. CDR3 in DNA: TGTGCCAGCAGTGAACAAATGTGGGTCCTCTCCTACGAGCAGTACTTC. Translation gives CASSEQMWVLSYEQYF.

This chain uses TRBV28 with TRBJ1-1; 9 bases are a match to TRBD1. The CDR3 is 13 residues long. Germline V gives CDR1 MDHEN, CDR2 SYDVKM. J was trimmed by 8 bases and V by 4 bases; bases with no gene match: 5. This CDR3 is CASSSGQGWEAFF. CDR3 DNA sequence: TGTGCCAGCAGTTCTGGACAGGGGTGGGAAGCTTTCTTT.

The chain recombines TRBV30 with TRBJ1-1; unclear D gene. Per germline, CDR1 GTSNPN and CDR2 SVGIG (reference sequence). The CDR3 is 12 residues long. The V and J ends lost 4 bases and 1 base respectively, with 7 bases between them. The CDR3 sequence is CAWNWGNTEAFF. CDR3 coding DNA: TGTGCCTGGAACTGGGGGAACACTGAAGCTTTCTTT. Filled out from reference TRBV30 and TRBJ1-1, the complete variable domain reads SQTIHQWPATLVQPVGSPLSLECTVEGTSNPNLYWYRQAAGRGLQLLFYSVGIGQISSEVPQNLSASRPQDRQFILSSKKLLLSDSGFYLCAWNWGNTEAFFGQGTRLTVV.

With regard to this clone: This same CDR3 is encoded by further DNA sequences in the sample. This chain uses TRBV5-1 with TRBJ1-3; D gene unclear. The CDR3 loop spans 14 amino acids. V was trimmed by 0 bases and J by 2 bases, leaving 6 bases between them. CDR1 is SGHRS, CDR2 YFSETQ, per germline. CDR3 DNA sequence: TGCGCCAGCAGCTTGGAGGGAACTGGAAACACCATATATTTT. Encoded protein: CASSLEGTGNTIYF. The whole variable domain, remainder taken from reference TRBV5-1 and TRBJ1-3, is KAGVTQTPRYLIKTRGQQVTLSCSPISGHRSVSWYQQTPGQGLQFLFEYFSETQRNKGNFPGRFSGRQFSNSRSEMNVSTLELGDSALYLCASSLEGTGNTIYFGEGSWLTVV.

The J gene is TRBJ1-1, the V gene TRBV24-1; D is perhaps TRBD1 (5 bases). Germline V CDR1 and CDR2: KGHDR, SFDVKD. The V gene lost 3 bases and the J gene lost 10 bases, with 14 bases spanning the gap. The CDR3 is 13 amino acids. CDR3 sequence: CATSDGTDLRAFF. The CDR3 DNA sequence: TGTGCCACCAGTGATGGGACGGACCTCAGAGCTTTCTTT.

The chain recombines TRBV28 with TRBJ1-1; no clear D gene. The length of the CDR3 is 14 residues. CDR1 and CDR2 from the germline V gene are MDHEN and SYDVKM. Trimming took off 3 bases at V and 5 bases at J, with 13 bases between the two ends. The CDR3 region has the DNA TGTGCCAGCAGTTTGGCAAGAAGAGGAACTGAAGCTTTCTTT. It is translated as CASSLARRGTEAFF.

V usage is TRBV9 and J usage is TRBJ2-1; 9 nucleotides align to TRBD1. Germline CDR1 reads SGDLS; CDR2 reads YYNGEE. CDR3 size: 14 residues. The ends lost 4 bases at V and 9 bases at J; junction bases unmatched: 8. The CDR3 sequence is CASSTQGAIGEQFF. In DNA, the CDR3 is TGTGCCAGCAGCACACAGGGGGCTATAGGTGAGCAGTTCTTC.

This sequence joins TRBV7-8 and TRBJ2-2, with 10 bases aligning to TRBD1. V lost 4 bases and J lost 4; bases outside the gene matches: 3. The CDR3 sequence is 15 residues long. Germline V gene lookup returns CDR1 SGHVS and CDR2 FQNEAQ. CDR3 coding DNA: TGTGCCAGCAGCTCCCGGACAGGGGGCACCGGGGAGCTGTTTTTT. Translating gives CASSSRTGGTGELFF.

This clone was observed a single time. The chain is built from TRBV7-3 and TRBJ2-2; perhaps TRBD2 as D (5 bases). Deletions cut 5 bases from V and 6 bases from J, with 13 bases between. Germline CDR1 is SGHTA and CDR2 is FQGTGA. CDR3 length: 14 amino acids. The CDR3 DNA follows: TGTGCCAGCAGCCCCTCCGGGGAATCCGGGGAGCTGTTTTTT. It is translated as CASSPSGESGELFF. Full variable domain (rest looked up from reference TRBV7-3 and TRBJ2-2): GAGVSQTPSNKVTEKGKYVELRCDPISGHTALYWYRQSLGQGPEFLIYFQGTGAADDSGLPNDRFFAVRPEGSVSTLKIQRTERGDSAVYLCASSPSGESGELFFGEGSRLTVL.

This chain links TRBV29-1 with TRBJ1-1, with 10 bases that match TRBD1. V shed 1 base, J shed 10 bases, and the junction held 6 bases outside the gene matches. CDR1 and CDR2 from the germline V gene are SQVTM and ANQGSEA. The CDR3 loop spans 13 amino acids. CDR3 loop: CSVEGLGTGVAFF. The CDR3 DNA follows: TGCAGCGTTGAAGGTTTGGGGACAGGGGTAGCTTTCTTT.

This clone appeared once. The rearrangement uses TRBV6-9 and TRBJ1-6; TRBD1 might be the D (5 bases). The CDR3 spans 16 residues. V was pared by 1 base and J by 10 bases, with 17 bases between. CDR1 is MNHGY and CDR2 is SVAAGI in the germline V gene. CDR3 protein: CASSYWETAPGSPLHF. Here the CDR3 DNA reads TGTGCCAGCAGTTATTGGGAGACAGCTCCCGGATCACCCCTCCACTTT.

This clone was detected once. The rearrangement joins TRBV19 to TRBJ2-1; unclear D gene. V lost 1 base, J lost 4 bases, and 8 bases lay in between. The CDR3 is 14 amino acids. Looked up from germline, CDR1 is LNHDA and CDR2 is SQIVND (reference sequence). CDR3 loop: CASSIGSAYNEQFF. The CDR3 DNA is TGTGCCAGTAGTATAGGTTCAGCTTACAATGAGCAGTTCTTC.

Here the CDR3 reads CASRSGHTDTQYF. The CDR3 DNA sequence: TGTGCCAGCAGGAGCGGCCACACAGATACGCAGTATTTT. The chain links TRBV3-1 (or the pseudogene TRBV3-2) to TRBJ2-3; weak D call: TRBD2 (5 bases). This CDR3 has 13 amino acids. In germline, CDR1 is LGHDT, CDR2 YNNKEL (reference sequence). V was trimmed by 6 bases and J by 2 bases, leaving 9 bases between them.

The rearrangement uses TRBV2 and TRBJ1-6; D is ambiguous. With 4 bases removed from V and 3 bases from J, the gap between germline ends came to 10 bases. Germline V lookup: CDR1 SNHLY, CDR2 FYNNEI. CDR3 length: 15 amino acids. This CDR3 reads CASSGGVVYNSPLHF. Here the CDR3 DNA reads TGTGCCAGCAGTGGCGGGGTGGTCTATAATTCACCCCTCCACTTT.

This chain joins TRBV28 and TRBJ2-7; D uncertain. The CDR3 loop spans 13 amino acids. Germline lookup yields CDR1 MDHEN and CDR2 SYDVKM. V was pared by 2 bases and J by 3 bases, with 8 bases between. This CDR3 is CASSLGQNYEQYF. CDR3 nucleotide sequence: TGTGCCAGCAGTTTAGGTCAGAACTACGAGCAGTACTTC.

V gene TRBV6-5 combines with J gene TRBJ2-7, with 9 positions matching TRBD1. CDR3 size: 14 residues. V was clipped by 6 bases and J by 3 bases; unmatched bases: 6. Germline CDR1 and CDR2: MNHEY and SVGAGI. As DNA, the CDR3 is TGTGCCAGCAGGTCCGGGACAGGGAACTACGAGCAGTACTTC. The encoded protein is CASRSGTGNYEQYF.

CDR3 loop: CASSFSGRKSWGMYEQYF. Here the CDR3 DNA reads TGTGCCAGCAGTTTTTCCGGACGAAAATCATGGGGCATGTACGAGCAGTACTTC. The V gene is TRBV28, the J gene TRBJ2-7; tentative D call: TRBD1 (5 bases). Germline CDR1 and CDR2: MDHEN and SYDVKM. V shed 3 bases and J shed 4 bases, with 25 bases lying between them. This CDR3 has 18 amino acids.

The count of this clone is one. The genes are TRBV27 and TRBJ2-7; D gene ambiguous. The germline V gene has CDR1 MNHEY and CDR2 SMNVEV (reference sequence). V shed 2 bases and J shed 1 base, with 9 bases lying between them. The CDR3 sequence is 14 residues long. The DNA for the CDR3 is TGTGCCAGCAGTTTAATCGGCCTATCCTACGAGCAGTACTTC. Translation: CASSLIGLSYEQYF.